The clone carrying this T cell receptor beta chain was counted between two and nine times. Trimming shortened V by 2 bases and J by 3 bases, and 10 bases separated the two germline ends. In germline, CDR1 is MNHNY, CDR2 SVGAGI (reference sequence). The CDR3 length is 15 residues. The entry originates in a study of CD8+ T cells in alopecia areata. Reverse transcribed after extraction, RNA yielded cDNA as the sequencing template. The data were produced by immunoSEQ multiplex PCR, yet TCRdb's version contains in-frame clones alone and is incomplete. The sample yields about 100,000 clones, about 40% seen once. Treatment: oral pan-JAK inhibitor, 5-10 mg twice daily.

The material was CD8+ T cells sorted from blood, obtained at week 24, from a patient treated with tofacitinib. The genes are TRBV6-6 and TRBJ1-4, with D possibly TRBD1 on 5 matching bases. The source of this sequence is a human donor with alopecia areata. The CDR3 loop is CASSYLGGPNEKLFF. CDR3 nucleotides: TGTGCCAGCAGTTACCTGGGGGGACCTAATGAAAAACTGTTTTTT.